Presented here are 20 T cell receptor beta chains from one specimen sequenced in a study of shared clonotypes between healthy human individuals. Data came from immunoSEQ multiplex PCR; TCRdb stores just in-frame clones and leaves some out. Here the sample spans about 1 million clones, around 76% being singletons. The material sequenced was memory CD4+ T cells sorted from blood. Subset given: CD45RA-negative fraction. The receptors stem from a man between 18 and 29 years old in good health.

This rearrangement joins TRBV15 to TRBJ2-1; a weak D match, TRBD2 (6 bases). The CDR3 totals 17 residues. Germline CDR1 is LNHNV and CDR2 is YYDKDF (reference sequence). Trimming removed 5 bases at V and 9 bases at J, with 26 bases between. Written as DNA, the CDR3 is TGTGCCACCAGCGCTCTGGTGGGGGAATTGGACGGGGGTGAGCAGTTCTTC. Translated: CATSALVGELDGGEQFF.

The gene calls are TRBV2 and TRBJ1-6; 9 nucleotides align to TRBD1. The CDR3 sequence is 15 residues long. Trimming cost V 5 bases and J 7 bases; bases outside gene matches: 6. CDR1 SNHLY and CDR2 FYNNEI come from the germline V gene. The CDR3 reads CASSFNGQGNSPLHF. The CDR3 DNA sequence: TGTGCCAGCAGTTTCAACGGACAGGGGAATTCACCCCTCCACTTT.

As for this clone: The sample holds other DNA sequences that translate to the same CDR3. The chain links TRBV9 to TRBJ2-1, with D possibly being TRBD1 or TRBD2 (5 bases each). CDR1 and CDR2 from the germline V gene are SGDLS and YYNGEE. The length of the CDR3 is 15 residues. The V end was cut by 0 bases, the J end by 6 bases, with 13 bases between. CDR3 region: CASSVGGDPLNEQFF. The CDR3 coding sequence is TGTGCCAGCAGCGTAGGAGGGGACCCCCTCAATGAGCAGTTCTTC.

The CDR3 sequence is CASSSGKSYEQYF. The CDR3 DNA reads TGTGCCAGCAGTTCGGGGAAATCCTACGAGCAGTACTTC. The J gene is TRBJ2-7, the V gene TRBV6-5; D possibly corresponds to TRBD2 (5 bases). Germline V gene data show CDR1 as MNHEY and CDR2 as SVGAGI. V was shortened by 4 bases and J by 1 base, with 8 bases between the two germline ends. The CDR3 loop spans 13 amino acids.

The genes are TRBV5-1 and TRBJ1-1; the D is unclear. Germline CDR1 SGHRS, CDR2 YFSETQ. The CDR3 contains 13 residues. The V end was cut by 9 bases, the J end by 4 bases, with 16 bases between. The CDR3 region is CATREGPATEAFF. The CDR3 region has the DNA TGCGCCACACGGGAAGGGCCGGCCACTGAAGCTTTCTTT. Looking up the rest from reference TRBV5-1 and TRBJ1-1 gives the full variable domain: KAGVTQTPRYLIKTRGQQVTLSCSPISGHRSVSWYQQTPGQGLQFLFEYFSETQRNKGNFPGRFSGRQFSNSRSEMNVSTLELGDSALYLCATREGPATEAFFGQGTRLTVV.

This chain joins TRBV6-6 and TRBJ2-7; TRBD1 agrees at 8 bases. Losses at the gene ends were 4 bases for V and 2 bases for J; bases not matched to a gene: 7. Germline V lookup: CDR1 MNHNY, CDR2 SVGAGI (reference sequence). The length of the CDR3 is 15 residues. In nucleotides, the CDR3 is TGTGCCAGCAGTTCCCGGGACAGGCGGGCCTACGAGCAGTACTTC. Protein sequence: CASSSRDRRAYEQYF.

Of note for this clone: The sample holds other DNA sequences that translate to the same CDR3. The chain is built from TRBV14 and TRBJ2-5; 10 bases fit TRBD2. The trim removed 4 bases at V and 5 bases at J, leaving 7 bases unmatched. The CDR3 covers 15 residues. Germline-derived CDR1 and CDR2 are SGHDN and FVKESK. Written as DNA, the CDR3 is TGTGCCAGCAGCCTTGGGCTAGCGGGAGTGGAGACCCAGTACTTC. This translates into CASSLGLAGVETQYF.

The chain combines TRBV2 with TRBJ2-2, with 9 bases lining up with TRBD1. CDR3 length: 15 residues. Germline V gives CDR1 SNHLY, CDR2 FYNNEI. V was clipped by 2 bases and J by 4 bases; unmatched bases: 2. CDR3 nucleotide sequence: TGTGCCAGCAGTGAAACAGGGGGCGTCACCGGGGAGCTGTTTTTT. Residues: CASSETGGVTGELFF.

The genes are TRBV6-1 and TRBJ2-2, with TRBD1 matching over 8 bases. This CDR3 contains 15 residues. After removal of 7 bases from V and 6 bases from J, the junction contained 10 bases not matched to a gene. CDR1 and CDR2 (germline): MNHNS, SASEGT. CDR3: CASTPRTGRAGELFF. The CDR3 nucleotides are TGTGCCAGCACCCCAAGGACAGGGCGAGCCGGGGAGCTGTTTTTT.

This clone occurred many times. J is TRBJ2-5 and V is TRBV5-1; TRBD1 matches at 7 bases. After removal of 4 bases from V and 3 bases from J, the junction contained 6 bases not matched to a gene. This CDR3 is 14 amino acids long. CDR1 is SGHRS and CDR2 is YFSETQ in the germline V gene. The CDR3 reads CASSPQGVKETQYF. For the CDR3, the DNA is TGCGCCAGCAGCCCTCAGGGGGTCAAAGAGACCCAGTACTTC.

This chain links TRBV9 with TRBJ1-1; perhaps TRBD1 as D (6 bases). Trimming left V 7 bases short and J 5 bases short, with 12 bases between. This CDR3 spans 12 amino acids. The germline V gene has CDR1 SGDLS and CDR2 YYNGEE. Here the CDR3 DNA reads TGTGCCAGCCAGGGGATGGATACTGAAGCTTTCTTT. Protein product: CASQGMDTEAFF. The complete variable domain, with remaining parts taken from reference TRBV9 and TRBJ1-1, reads DSGVTQTPKHLITATGQRVTLRCSPRSGDLSVYWYQQSLDQGLQFLIQYYNGEERAKGNILERFSAQQFPDLHSELNLSSLELGDSALYFCASQGMDTEAFFGQGTRLTVV.

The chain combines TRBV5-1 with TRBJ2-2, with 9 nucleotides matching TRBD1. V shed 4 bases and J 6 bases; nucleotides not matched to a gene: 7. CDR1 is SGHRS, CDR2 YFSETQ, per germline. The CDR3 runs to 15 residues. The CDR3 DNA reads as TGCGCCAGCAGCGCCGGGACAGGGAAGGCCGGGGAGCTGTTTTTT. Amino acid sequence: CASSAGTGKAGELFF.

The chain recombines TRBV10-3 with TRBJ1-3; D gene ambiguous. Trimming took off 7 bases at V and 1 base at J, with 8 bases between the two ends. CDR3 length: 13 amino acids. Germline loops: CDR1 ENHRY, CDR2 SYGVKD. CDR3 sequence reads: CAIKESSGNTIYF. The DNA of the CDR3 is TGTGCCATCAAAGAGTCATCTGGAAACACCATATATTTT.

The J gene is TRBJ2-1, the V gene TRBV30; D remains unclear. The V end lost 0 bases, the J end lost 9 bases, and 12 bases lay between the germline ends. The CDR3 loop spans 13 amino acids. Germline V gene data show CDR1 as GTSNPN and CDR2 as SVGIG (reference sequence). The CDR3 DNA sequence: TGTGCCTGGAGTGTACAATCGGGTACTGAGCAGTTCTTC. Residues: CAWSVQSGTEQFF. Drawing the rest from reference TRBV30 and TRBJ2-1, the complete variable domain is SQTIHQWPATLVQPVGSPLSLECTVEGTSNPNLYWYRQAAGRGLQLLFYSVGIGQISSEVPQNLSASRPQDRQFILSSKKLLLSDSGFYLCAWSVQSGTEQFFGPGTRLTVL.

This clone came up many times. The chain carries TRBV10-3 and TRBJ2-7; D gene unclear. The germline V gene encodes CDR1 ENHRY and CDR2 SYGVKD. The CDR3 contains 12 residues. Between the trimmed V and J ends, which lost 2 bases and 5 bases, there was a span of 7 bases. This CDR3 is CAISERGDEQYF. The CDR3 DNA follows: TGTGCCATCAGTGAGAGAGGAGACGAGCAGTACTTC.

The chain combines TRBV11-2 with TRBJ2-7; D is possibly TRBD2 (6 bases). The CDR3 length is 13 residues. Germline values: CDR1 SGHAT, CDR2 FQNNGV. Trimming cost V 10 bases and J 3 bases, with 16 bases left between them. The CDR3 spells CATALGTDYEQYF. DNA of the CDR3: TGTGCCACCGCCTTAGGGACTGACTACGAGCAGTACTTC.

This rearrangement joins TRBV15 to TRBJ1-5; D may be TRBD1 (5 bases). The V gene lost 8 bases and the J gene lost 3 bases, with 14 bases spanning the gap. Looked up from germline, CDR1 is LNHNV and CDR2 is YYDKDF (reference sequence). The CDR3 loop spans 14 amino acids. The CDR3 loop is CATSKEGHNQPQHF. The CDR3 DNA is TGTGCCACCTCCAAGGAGGGGCACAATCAGCCCCAGCATTTT. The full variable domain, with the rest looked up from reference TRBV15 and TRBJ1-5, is DAMVIQNPRYQVTQFGKPVTLSCSQTLNHNVMYWYQQKSSQAPKLLFHYYDKDFNNEADTPDNFQSRRPNTSFCFLDIRSPGLGDTAMYLCATSKEGHNQPQHFGDGTRLSIL.

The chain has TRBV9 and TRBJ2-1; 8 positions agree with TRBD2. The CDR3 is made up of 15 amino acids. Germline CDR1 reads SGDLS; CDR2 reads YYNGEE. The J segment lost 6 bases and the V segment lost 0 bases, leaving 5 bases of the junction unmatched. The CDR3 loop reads CASSVGTGGPNEQFF. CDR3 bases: TGTGCCAGCAGCGTAGGGACGGGGGGGCCCAATGAGCAGTTCTTC.

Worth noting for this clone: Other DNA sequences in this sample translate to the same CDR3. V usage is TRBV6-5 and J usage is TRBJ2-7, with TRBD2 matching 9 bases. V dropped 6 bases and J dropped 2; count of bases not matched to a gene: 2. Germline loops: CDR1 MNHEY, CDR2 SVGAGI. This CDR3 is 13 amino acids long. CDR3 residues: CASRGGGAYEQYF. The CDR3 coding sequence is TGTGCCAGCAGGGGCGGGGGGGCCTACGAGCAGTACTTC.

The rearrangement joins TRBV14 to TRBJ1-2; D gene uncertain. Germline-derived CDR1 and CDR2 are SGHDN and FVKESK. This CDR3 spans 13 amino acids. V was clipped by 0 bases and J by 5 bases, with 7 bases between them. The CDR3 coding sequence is TGTGCCAGCAGCCAAGAACGGCAGTATGGCTACACCTTC. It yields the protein CASSQERQYGYTF.